This TCR beta chain came from a study of T cells in Graves' hyperthyroidism and ophthalmopathy. From RNA transcripts, TCR beta CDR3 regions were amplified. Using the HTBI primer set, a first-round RT-PCR was run on the TCR CDR3. TCRdb re-analysed the multiplex PCR reads in MiXCR, keeping a single row per CDR3 protein. Among 400,000 or so distinct CDR3 sequences, roughly 15% were seen once, and the ten largest hold roughly a fifth. This clonotype occurred many times. Germline CDR1 and CDR2: SNHLY and FYNNEI. V was pared by 0 bases and J by 3 bases, with 12 bases between. CDR3 length equals 16 residues. The material sequenced was blood. This sequence originates from a woman in her twenties or thirties with Graves' ophthalmopathy. This chain connects TRBV2 to TRBJ1-3, with TRBD1 as a possible D gene (5 bases). CDR3 coding DNA: TGTGCCAGCAGTGAAGCATCAGGGTCCGGTGGAAACACCATATATTTT. Translated, it gives CASSEASGSGGNTIYF.